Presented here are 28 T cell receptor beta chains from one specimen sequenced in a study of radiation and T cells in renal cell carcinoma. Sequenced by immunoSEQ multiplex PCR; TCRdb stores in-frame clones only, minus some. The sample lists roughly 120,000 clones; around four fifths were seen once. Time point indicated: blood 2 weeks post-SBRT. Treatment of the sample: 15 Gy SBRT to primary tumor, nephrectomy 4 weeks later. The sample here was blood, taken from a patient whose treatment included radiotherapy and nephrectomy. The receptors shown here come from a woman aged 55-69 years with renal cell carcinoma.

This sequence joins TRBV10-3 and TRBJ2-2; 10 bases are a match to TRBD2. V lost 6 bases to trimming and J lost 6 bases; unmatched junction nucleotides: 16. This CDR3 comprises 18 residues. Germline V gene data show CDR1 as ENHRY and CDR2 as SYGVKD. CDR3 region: CAISLTNAGTSESGELFF. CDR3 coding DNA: TGTGCCATCAGCTTAACTAATGCCGGGACTAGCGAATCCGGGGAGCTGTTTTTT.

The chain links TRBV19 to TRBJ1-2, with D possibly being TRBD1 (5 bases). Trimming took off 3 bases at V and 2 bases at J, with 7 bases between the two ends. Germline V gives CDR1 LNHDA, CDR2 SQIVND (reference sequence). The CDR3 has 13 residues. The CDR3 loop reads CASSIPGNYGYTF. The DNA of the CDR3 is TGTGCCAGTAGTATCCCAGGGAACTATGGCTACACCTTC. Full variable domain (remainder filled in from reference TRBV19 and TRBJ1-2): DGGITQSPKYLFRKEGQNVTLSCEQNLNHDAMYWYRQDPGQGLRLIYYSQIVNDFQKGDIAEGYSVSREKKESFPLTVTSAQKNPTAFYLCASSIPGNYGYTFGSGTRLTVV.

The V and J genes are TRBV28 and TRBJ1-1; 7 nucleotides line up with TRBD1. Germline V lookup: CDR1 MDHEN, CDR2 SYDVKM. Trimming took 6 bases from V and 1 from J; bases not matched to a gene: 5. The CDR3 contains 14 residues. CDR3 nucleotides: TGTGCCAGCAGGGGCTCAGGGGGGAACACTGAAGCTTTCTTT. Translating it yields CASRGSGGNTEAFF.

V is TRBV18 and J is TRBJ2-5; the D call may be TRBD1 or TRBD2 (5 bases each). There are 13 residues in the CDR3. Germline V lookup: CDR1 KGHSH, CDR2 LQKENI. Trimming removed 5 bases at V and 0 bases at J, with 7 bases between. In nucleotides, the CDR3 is TGTGCCAGCTCAGGGACGGACCAAGAGACCCAGTACTTC. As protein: CASSGTDQETQYF.

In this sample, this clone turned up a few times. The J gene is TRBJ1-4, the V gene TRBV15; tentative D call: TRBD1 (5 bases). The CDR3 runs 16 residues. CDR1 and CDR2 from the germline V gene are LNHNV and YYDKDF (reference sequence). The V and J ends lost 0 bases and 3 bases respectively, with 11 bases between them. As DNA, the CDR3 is TGTGCCACCAGCAGAGATCCCACAGGCTCTAATGAAAAACTGTTTTTT. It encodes CATSRDPTGSNEKLFF.

CDR3 nucleotide sequence: TGTGCCAGCAGCTTAGGGACCGGGACTAGCGGTTACAATGAGCAGTTCTTC. Translated, it gives CASSLGTGTSGYNEQFF. The rearrangement links TRBV7-9 to TRBJ2-1, with 11 bases identical to TRBD2. V trimming: 1 base; J trimming: 4 bases; junction bases outside the gene matches: 6. CDR3 size: 17 residues. Germline V gene lookup returns CDR1 SEHNR and CDR2 FQNEAQ (reference sequence).

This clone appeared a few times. CDR3 protein: CASSLEGSHSYNEQFF. The CDR3 nucleotides are TGTGCCAGCAGTTTGGAGGGGTCACACTCCTACAATGAGCAGTTCTTC. The rearrangement joins TRBV28 to TRBJ2-1; D is possibly TRBD2 (6 bases). The germline gives CDR1 MDHEN, CDR2 SYDVKM. V was trimmed by 3 bases and J by 0 bases, leaving 12 bases between them. The CDR3 extends over 16 amino acids.

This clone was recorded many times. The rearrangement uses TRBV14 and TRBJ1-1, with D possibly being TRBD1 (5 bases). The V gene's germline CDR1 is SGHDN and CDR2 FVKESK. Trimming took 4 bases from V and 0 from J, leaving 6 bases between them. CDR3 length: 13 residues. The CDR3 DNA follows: TGTGCCAGCAGCCCCAGGGTGAACACTGAAGCTTTCTTT. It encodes CASSPRVNTEAFF.

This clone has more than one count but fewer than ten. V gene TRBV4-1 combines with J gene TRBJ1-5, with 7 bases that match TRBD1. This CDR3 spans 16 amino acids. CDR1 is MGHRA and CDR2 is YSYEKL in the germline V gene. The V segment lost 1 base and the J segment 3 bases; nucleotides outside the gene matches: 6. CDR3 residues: CASSQGKGASNQPQHF. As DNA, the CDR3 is TGCGCCAGCAGCCAAGGTAAGGGGGCTTCCAATCAGCCCCAGCATTTT.

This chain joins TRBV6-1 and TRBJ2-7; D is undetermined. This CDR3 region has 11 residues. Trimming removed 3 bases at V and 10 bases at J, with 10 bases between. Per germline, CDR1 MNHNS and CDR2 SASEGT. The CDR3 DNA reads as TGTGCCAGCAGTGACCTACAACCCCAGTACTTC. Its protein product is CASSDLQPQYF.

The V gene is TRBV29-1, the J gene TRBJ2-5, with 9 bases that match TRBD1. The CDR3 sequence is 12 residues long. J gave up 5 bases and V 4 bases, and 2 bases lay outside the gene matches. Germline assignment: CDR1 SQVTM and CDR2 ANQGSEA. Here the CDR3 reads CSVGGQGETQYF. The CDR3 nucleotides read TGCAGCGTTGGCGGACAGGGGGAGACCCAGTACTTC.

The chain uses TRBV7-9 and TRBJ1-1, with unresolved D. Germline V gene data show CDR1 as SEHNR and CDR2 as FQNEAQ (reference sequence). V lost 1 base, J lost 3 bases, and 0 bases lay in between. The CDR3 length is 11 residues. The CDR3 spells CASSLDTEAFF. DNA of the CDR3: TGTGCCAGCAGCTTAGACACTGAAGCTTTCTTT.

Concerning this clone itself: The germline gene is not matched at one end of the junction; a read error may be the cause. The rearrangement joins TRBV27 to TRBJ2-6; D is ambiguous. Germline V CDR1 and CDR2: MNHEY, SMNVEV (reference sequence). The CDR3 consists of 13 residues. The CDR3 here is CASRLSGANVLTF. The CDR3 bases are TGTGCCAGCAGATTATCTGGGGCCAACGTCCTGACTTTC.

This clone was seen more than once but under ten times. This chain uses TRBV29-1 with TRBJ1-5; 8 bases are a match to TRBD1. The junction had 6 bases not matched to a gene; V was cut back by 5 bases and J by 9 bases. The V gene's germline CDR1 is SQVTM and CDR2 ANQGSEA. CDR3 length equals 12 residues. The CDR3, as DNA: TGCAGCGTTCTGGACAGGGAGGGGCCCCAGCATTTT. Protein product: CSVLDREGPQHF. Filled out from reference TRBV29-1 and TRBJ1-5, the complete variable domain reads SAVISQKPSRDICQRGTSLTIQCQVDSQVTMMFWYRQQPGQSLTLIATANQGSEATYESGFVIDKFPISRPNLTFSTLTVSNMSPEDSSIYLCSVLDREGPQHFGDGTRLSIL.

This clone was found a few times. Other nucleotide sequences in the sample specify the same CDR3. The CDR3 here is CASSYFLNTEAFF. The CDR3 coding sequence is TGTGCCAGCAGTTACTTCTTAAACACTGAAGCTTTCTTT. V and J are TRBV6-5 and TRBJ1-1; D is unresolved. V was trimmed by 1 base and J by 2 bases, leaving 5 bases between them. Germline assignment: CDR1 MNHEY and CDR2 SVGAGI. The CDR3 is 13 residues long.

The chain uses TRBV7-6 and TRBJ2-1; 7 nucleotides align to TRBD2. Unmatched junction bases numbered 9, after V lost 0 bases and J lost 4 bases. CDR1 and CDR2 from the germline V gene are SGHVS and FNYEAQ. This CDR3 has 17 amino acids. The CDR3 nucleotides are TGTGCCAGCAGCTTAGCCGCGGGCGGGGGTCTTTACAATGAGCAGTTCTTC. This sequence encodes CASSLAAGGGLYNEQFF.

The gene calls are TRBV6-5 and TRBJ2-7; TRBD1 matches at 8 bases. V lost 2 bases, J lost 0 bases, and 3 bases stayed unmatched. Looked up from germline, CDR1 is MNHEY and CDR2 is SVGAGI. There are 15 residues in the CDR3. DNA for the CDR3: TGTGCCAGCAGTTACGGACAGGGAGCCTCCTACGAGCAGTACTTC. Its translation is CASSYGQGASYEQYF.

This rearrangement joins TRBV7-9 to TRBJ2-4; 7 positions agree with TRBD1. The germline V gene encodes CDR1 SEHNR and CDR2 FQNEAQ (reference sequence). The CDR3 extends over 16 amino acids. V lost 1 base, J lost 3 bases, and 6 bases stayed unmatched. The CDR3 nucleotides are TGTGCCAGCAGCTTAGAGACAGGGCTCCTCAAAAACATTCAGTACTTC. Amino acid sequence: CASSLETGLLKNIQYF.

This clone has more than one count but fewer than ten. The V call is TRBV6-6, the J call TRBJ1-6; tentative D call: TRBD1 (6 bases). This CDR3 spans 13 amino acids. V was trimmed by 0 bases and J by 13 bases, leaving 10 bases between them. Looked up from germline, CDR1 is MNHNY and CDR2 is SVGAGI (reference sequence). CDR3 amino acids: CASSYSMGAPLHF. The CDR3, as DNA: TGTGCCAGCAGTTACTCGATGGGGGCCCCCCTCCACTTT.

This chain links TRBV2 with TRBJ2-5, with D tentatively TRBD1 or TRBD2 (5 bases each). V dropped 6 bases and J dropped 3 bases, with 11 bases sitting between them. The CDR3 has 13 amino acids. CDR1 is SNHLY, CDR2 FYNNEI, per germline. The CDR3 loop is CASRDQGEETQYF. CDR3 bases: TGTGCCAGCAGGGACCAGGGAGAAGAGACCCAGTACTTC.

In DNA, the CDR3 is TGTGCCAGCAGTAAACTGGGGACAGGGGACTATGGCTACACCTTC. Translating it yields CASSKLGTGDYGYTF. The chain is built from TRBV9 and TRBJ1-2; 10 nucleotides match TRBD1. This CDR3 comprises 15 residues. From germline, CDR1 is SGDLS and CDR2 YYNGEE. J was trimmed by 3 bases and V by 5 bases; bases with no gene match: 7.

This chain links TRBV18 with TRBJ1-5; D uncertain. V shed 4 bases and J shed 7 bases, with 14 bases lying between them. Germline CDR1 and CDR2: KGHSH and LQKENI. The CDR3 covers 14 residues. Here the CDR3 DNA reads TGTGCCAGCTCACTGTTCTCTTCCCCCCAGCCCCAGCATTTT. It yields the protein CASSLFSSPQPQHF.

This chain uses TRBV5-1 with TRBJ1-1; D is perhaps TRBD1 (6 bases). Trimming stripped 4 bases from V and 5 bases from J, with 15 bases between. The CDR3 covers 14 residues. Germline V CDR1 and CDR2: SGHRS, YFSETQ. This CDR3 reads CASSGGSQGTEAFF. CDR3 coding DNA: TGCGCCAGCAGCGGAGGGTCGCAGGGGACTGAAGCTTTCTTT.

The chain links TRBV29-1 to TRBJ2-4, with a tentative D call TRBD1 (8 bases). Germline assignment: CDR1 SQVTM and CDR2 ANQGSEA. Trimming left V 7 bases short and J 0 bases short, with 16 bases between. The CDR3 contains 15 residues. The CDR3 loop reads CSGGGQVLAKNIQYF. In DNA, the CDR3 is TGCAGCGGGGGGGGACAGGTTTTAGCCAAAAACATTCAGTACTTC.

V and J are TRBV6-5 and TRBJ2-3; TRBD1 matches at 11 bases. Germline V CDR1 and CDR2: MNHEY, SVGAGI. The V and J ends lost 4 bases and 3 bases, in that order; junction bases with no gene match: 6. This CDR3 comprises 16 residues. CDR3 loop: CASSSGTGGFTDTQYF. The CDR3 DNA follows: TGTGCCAGCAGTTCCGGGACAGGGGGTTTTACAGATACGCAGTATTTT.

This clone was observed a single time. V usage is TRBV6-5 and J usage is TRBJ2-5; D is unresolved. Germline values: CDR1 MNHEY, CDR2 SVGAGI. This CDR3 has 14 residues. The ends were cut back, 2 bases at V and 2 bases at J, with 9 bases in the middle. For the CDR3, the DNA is TGTGCCAGCAGTTACCTACCGGGTCAAGAGACCCAGTACTTC. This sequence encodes CASSYLPGQETQYF.

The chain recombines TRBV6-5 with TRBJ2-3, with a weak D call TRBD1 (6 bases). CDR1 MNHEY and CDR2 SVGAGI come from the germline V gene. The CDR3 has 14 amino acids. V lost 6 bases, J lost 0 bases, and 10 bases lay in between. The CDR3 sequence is CASSRDKSTDTQYF. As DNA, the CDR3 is TGTGCCAGCAGCCGGGACAAAAGCACAGATACGCAGTATTTT.

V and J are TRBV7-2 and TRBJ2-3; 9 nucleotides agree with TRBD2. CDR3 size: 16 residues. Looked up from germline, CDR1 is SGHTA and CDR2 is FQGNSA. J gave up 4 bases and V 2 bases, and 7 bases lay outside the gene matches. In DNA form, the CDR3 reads TGTGCCAGCAGCTTAATGGTAGCGGGAGTGTCAGATACGCAGTATTTT. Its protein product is CASSLMVAGVSDTQYF.